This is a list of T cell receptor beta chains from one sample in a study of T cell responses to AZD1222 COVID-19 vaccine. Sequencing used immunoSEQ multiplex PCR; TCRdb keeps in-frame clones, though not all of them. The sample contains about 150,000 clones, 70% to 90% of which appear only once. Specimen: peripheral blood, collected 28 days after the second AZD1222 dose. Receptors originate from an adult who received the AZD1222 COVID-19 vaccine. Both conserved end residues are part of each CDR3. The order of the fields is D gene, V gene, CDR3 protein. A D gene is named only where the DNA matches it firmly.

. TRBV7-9 CASSLRGGRDTQYF
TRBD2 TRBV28 CASSLVSGGFTYEQYF
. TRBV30 CAWSVGAGGSGNTIYF
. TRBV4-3 CASSQGGGATEAFF
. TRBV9 CASSVGPPNQPQHF
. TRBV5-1 CASSFRVPNTGELFF
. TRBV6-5 CASSYRTKGGYTF
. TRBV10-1 CASSEKRNTEAFF
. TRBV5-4 CASSLGSGSRSYTF
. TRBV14 CASSLDSEQYF